Below are 30 T cell receptor beta chains sequenced from a single sample in a study of human T cells and chemical hapten exposure. TCRdb reanalysed the RACE reads using MiXCR and keeps one entry per CDR3 protein. This repertoire shows tens of thousands of distinct CDR3 sequences, roughly 8.5% found once; its top ten account for approximately 3.5%. Time point of the sample: patch test 2, 6 weeks after DPC sensitization. Specified treatment: therapeutic diphenylcyclopropenone sensitization with weekly scalp DPC. Sequences were derived from whole blood, sampled in connection with sensitization to the hapten diphenylcyclopropenone (DPC). The receptors were gathered from a woman in her forties or fifties with alopecia areata. Some clones in this sample may be carry-over from other donors' samples.

This chain links TRBV7-2 with TRBJ1-5; D not certain. The CDR3 length is 13 residues. In germline, CDR1 is SGHTA, CDR2 FQGNSA. Trimming pared 5 bases from V and 4 bases from J, leaving 9 bases between. The chain's CDR3 is CASSVTRNQPQHF. In nucleotides, the CDR3 is TGTGCCAGCAGCGTAACAAGAAATCAGCCCCAGCATTTT.

There are many counts of this clonotype. The chain is built from TRBV18 and TRBJ1-1; 8 nucleotides line up with TRBD1. The CDR3 consists of 14 residues. CDR1 is KGHSH, CDR2 LQKENI, per germline. V shed 4 bases, J shed 4 bases, and the junction held 5 bases outside the gene matches. CDR3 loop: CASSRGQGGTEAFF. CDR3 coding DNA: TGTGCCAGCTCACGCGGACAGGGAGGCACTGAAGCTTTCTTT. The full variable domain, completed using reference TRBV18 and TRBJ1-1, is NAGVMQNPRHLVRRRGQEARLRCSPMKGHSHVYWYRQLPEEGLKFMVYLQKENIIDESGMPKERFSAEFPKEGPSILRIQQVVRGDSAAYFCASSRGQGGTEAFFGQGTRLTVV.

This chain links TRBV5-4 with TRBJ1-1; no definite D call. Germline loops: CDR1 SGHNT, CDR2 YYREEE (reference sequence). Trimming left V 0 bases short and J 1 base short, with 10 bases between. This CDR3 has 15 amino acids. CDR3 DNA sequence: TGTGCCAGCAGCTTGGCAGGATTCCAGAACACTGAAGCTTTCTTT. It yields the protein CASSLAGFQNTEAFF.

This clonotype has only a few counts. J is TRBJ2-3 and V is TRBV7-2; D is ambiguous. CDR3 length equals 18 residues. Germline-derived CDR1 and CDR2 are SGHTA and FQGNSA. Trimming took off 7 bases at V and 1 base at J, with 24 bases between the two ends. CDR3 residues: CASTPLPLSFGGTDTQYF. CDR3 nucleotides: TGTGCCAGCACCCCGTTACCCCTTTCCTTTGGGGGCACAGATACGCAGTATTTT.

This clonotype has at least ten counts. The rearrangement joins TRBV20-1 to TRBJ1-6; TRBD1 matches 10 bases. The V segment lost 1 base and the J segment 4 bases; nucleotides outside the gene matches: 7. The CDR3 covers 17 residues. The germline V gene encodes CDR1 DFQATT and CDR2 SNEGSKA (reference sequence). CDR3 in DNA: TGCAGTGCTAGAGGAGGGGACAGGGGAAATTATAATTCACCCCTCCACTTT. As protein: CSARGGDRGNYNSPLHF.

The chain recombines TRBV7-9 with TRBJ2-7; TRBD2 agrees at 15 bases. Germline trimming cut 5 bases from V and 6 bases from J; bases unmatched to any gene: 8. Germline-derived CDR1 and CDR2 are SEHNR and FQNEAQ (reference sequence). The length of the CDR3 is 16 residues. The CDR3 DNA follows: TGTGCCAGCAGCGAGAGCGGGACTAGCGGGAGGTTCGAGCAGTACTTC. Amino acids: CASSESGTSGRFEQYF.

The chain combines TRBV4-3 with TRBJ2-2; perhaps TRBD2 as D (6 bases). Trimming stripped 0 bases from V and 4 bases from J, with 15 bases between. Per the germline V gene, CDR1 is LGHNA and CDR2 is YSLEER. The CDR3 has 17 residues. The CDR3 DNA sequence: TGCGCCAGCAGCCAAGAATTGGGGGGAGTGGGCACCGGGGAGCTGTTTTTT. Translating gives CASSQELGGVGTGELFF.

This clonotype appeared a few times. J is TRBJ2-1 and V is TRBV4-1; 9 positions agree with TRBD2. V lost 1 base to trimming and J lost 4 bases; unmatched junction nucleotides: 11. Germline CDR1 is MGHRA and CDR2 is YSYEKL. The length of the CDR3 is 18 residues. CDR3 DNA sequence: TGCGCCAGCAGCCAAGGGGATTGGCTAGCGGGGAGATACAATGAGCAGTTCTTC. Protein product: CASSQGDWLAGRYNEQFF.

This clonotype has only a few counts. V gene TRBV5-1 combines with J gene TRBJ2-3; 10 bases line up with TRBD2. CDR1 and CDR2 from the germline V gene are SGHRS and YFSETQ. With V trimmed by 4 bases and J by 4 bases, 6 bases remained unmatched. This CDR3 spans 15 amino acids. The CDR3 coding sequence is TGCGCCAGCAGCGGCGGACTAGCGGCCCCAGATACGCAGTATTTT. Encoded protein: CASSGGLAAPDTQYF. Full variable domain (missing parts from reference TRBV5-1 and TRBJ2-3): KAGVTQTPRYLIKTRGQQVTLSCSPISGHRSVSWYQQTPGQGLQFLFEYFSETQRNKGNFPGRFSGRQFSNSRSEMNVSTLELGDSALYLCASSGGLAAPDTQYFGPGTRLTVL.

This chain joins TRBV5-1 and TRBJ1-4; D uncertain. Trimming took off 0 bases at V and 11 bases at J, with 14 bases between the two ends. The germline V gene has CDR1 SGHRS and CDR2 YFSETQ. The CDR3 extends over 14 amino acids. CDR3 protein: CASSLDTDERKLFF. The DNA of the CDR3 is TGCGCCAGCAGCTTGGACACCGATGAGAGGAAACTGTTTTTT.

Only a few counts were recorded for this clonotype. The CDR3 is CASSSPIEQFF. The CDR3 coding sequence is TGTGCCAGCAGCTCCCCAATTGAGCAGTTCTTC. V usage is TRBV7-9 and J usage is TRBJ2-1; D is unresolved. V dropped 4 bases and J dropped 9 bases, with 7 bases sitting between them. CDR3 length: 11 residues. The germline V gene has CDR1 SEHNR and CDR2 FQNEAQ (reference sequence).

The chain links TRBV4-2 to TRBJ2-1; D gene uncertain. CDR1 is LGHNA and CDR2 is YNFKEQ in the germline V gene. V shed 3 bases and J shed 9 bases, with 9 bases lying between them. The length of the CDR3 is 12 residues. Written as DNA, the CDR3 is TGTGCCAGCAGCCATCCTACCGGTGAGCAGTTCTTC. This codes for CASSHPTGEQFF.

The chain uses TRBV12-3 or TRBV12-4 and TRBJ2-1; TRBD2 is a possible D gene (5 bases). The CDR3 extends over 14 amino acids. V was pared by 3 bases and J by 9 bases, with 15 bases between. CDR3 DNA sequence: TGTGCCAGCAGTTTTTTCGTAGCAGCGGTTGAGCAGTTCTTC. It specifies CASSFFVAAVEQFF.

The chain joins TRBV6-1 to TRBJ1-1, with D maybe TRBD1 (5 bases). The CDR3 consists of 15 residues. Per germline, CDR1 MNHNS and CDR2 SASEGT. V was trimmed by 7 bases and J by 0 bases, leaving 15 bases between them. CDR3 protein: CASTLQADMNTEAFF. The CDR3 region has the DNA TGTGCCAGCACCCTACAGGCGGACATGAACACTGAAGCTTTCTTT.

This clonotype was seen ten or more times. The V and J genes are TRBV28 and TRBJ2-1; 7 bases line up with TRBD1. CDR3 size: 15 residues. V shed 4 bases and J 4 bases; nucleotides not matched to a gene: 7. From germline, CDR1 is MDHEN and CDR2 SYDVKM. DNA for the CDR3: TGTGCCAGCAGTTCCAGGGGGTACCCATACAATGAGCAGTTCTTC. Residues: CASSSRGYPYNEQFF.

This clonotype was detected a few times. The V gene is TRBV5-4, the J gene TRBJ1-1; the D is unclear. Germline CDR1 reads SGHNT; CDR2 reads YYREEE (reference sequence). V was cut by 4 bases and J by 1 base, with 11 bases left in between. This CDR3 contains 14 residues. CDR3 residues: CASSEYSKNTEAFF. CDR3 in DNA: TGTGCCAGCAGCGAATACAGTAAGAACACTGAAGCTTTCTTT.

This clonotype appeared many times. V gene TRBV29-1 combines with J gene TRBJ1-1, with 8 bases identical to TRBD1. Germline CDR1 and CDR2: SQVTM and ANQGSEA. This CDR3 region has 13 residues. The J segment lost 11 bases and the V segment lost 6 bases, leaving 14 bases of the junction unmatched. The CDR3 reads CSVGPGQESGAFF. The CDR3 DNA reads as TGCAGCGTAGGACCGGGACAGGAATCTGGGGCTTTCTTT.

This clonotype came up many times. The chain couples TRBV29-1 to TRBJ1-4; no clear D. This CDR3 contains 13 residues. V was clipped by 3 bases and J by 5 bases, with 10 bases between them. Germline V gene lookup returns CDR1 SQVTM and CDR2 ANQGSEA. The CDR3 sequence is CSVDLVGNEKLFF. As DNA, the CDR3 is TGCAGCGTTGATCTGGTCGGGAATGAAAAACTGTTTTTT.

This clonotype has at least ten counts. The V call is TRBV5-1, the J call TRBJ1-1, with D possibly matching TRBD1 (6 bases). Per germline, CDR1 SGHRS and CDR2 YFSETQ. V was clipped by 3 bases and J by 4 bases, with 16 bases between them. CDR3 size: 15 residues. The CDR3 loop is CASSSDGGLGTEAFF. In DNA form, the CDR3 reads TGCGCCAGCAGCTCGGACGGGGGGCTCGGCACTGAAGCTTTCTTT. The whole variable domain, filled in from reference TRBV5-1 and TRBJ1-1, reads KAGVTQTPRYLIKTRGQQVTLSCSPISGHRSVSWYQQTPGQGLQFLFEYFSETQRNKGNFPGRFSGRQFSNSRSEMNVSTLELGDSALYLCASSSDGGLGTEAFFGQGTRLTVV.

This clonotype appeared a few times. This chain joins TRBV5-6 and TRBJ1-1; D might be TRBD1 (6 bases). This CDR3 spans 12 amino acids. Germline V gene sequence: CDR1 SGHDT, CDR2 YYEEEE. V shed 7 bases and J shed 6 bases, with 13 bases lying between them. The CDR3 bases are TGTGCCAGCGCAAGAGGGGGTCCTGAAGCTTTCTTT. It specifies CASARGGPEAFF.

The V call is TRBV2, the J call TRBJ2-3; 10 nucleotides line up with TRBD1. The CDR3 runs to 14 residues. V dropped 6 bases and J dropped 4; count of bases not matched to a gene: 4. The V gene's germline CDR1 is SNHLY and CDR2 FYNNEI. The CDR3 DNA follows: TGTGCCAGCAGGTCCGGGACAGGGGCAGATACGCAGTATTTT. Translated: CASRSGTGADTQYF.

The chain carries TRBV6-6 and TRBJ2-7; 10 bases fit TRBD2. Germline V gene lookup returns CDR1 MNHNY and CDR2 SVGAGI (reference sequence). Trimming removed 6 bases from V and 7 bases from J; junction bases left unmatched: 12. CDR3 length: 15 amino acids. CDR3 loop: CASSEKSGGAREQYF. As DNA, the CDR3 is TGTGCCAGCAGCGAAAAAAGCGGGGGGGCCCGGGAGCAGTACTTC.

There are a few counts of this clonotype. The chain recombines TRBV7-8 with TRBJ2-3, with 8 bases identical to TRBD1. V shed 5 bases, J shed 1 base, and the junction held 5 bases outside the gene matches. CDR1 and CDR2 from the germline V gene are SGHVS and FQNEAQ. This CDR3 contains 15 residues. CDR3 DNA: TGTGCCAGCAGCGTCAGGGGGCACGGCACAGATACGCAGTATTTT. It translates to CASSVRGHGTDTQYF.

The rearrangement joins TRBV6-2 or TRBV6-3 to TRBJ2-1; TRBD2 matches at 10 bases. Germline loops: CDR1 MNHEY, CDR2 SVGEGT. The ends lost 5 bases at V and 9 bases at J; junction bases unmatched: 10. The CDR3 loop spans 15 amino acids. CDR3 sequence reads: CASSRASGSRGEQFF. The CDR3 DNA reads as TGTGCCAGCAGTCGCGCTAGCGGGAGCAGGGGTGAGCAGTTCTTC.

There are many counts of this clonotype. The V and J genes are TRBV2 and TRBJ1-6; possibly TRBD1 for D (6 bases). Germline V gene data show CDR1 as SNHLY and CDR2 as FYNNEI. V lost 1 base and J lost 10, with 14 bases in between. The CDR3 sequence is 15 residues long. Here the CDR3 reads CASSEGRRGRSPLHF. CDR3 DNA sequence: TGTGCCAGCAGTGAAGGGCGCAGGGGAAGGTCACCCCTCCACTTT. The full variable domain, rest sourced from reference TRBV2 and TRBJ1-6, is EPEVTQTPSHQVTQMGQEVILRCVPISNHLYFYWYRQILGQKVEFLVSFYNNEISEKSEIFDDQFSVERPDGSNFTLKIRSTKLEDSAMYFCASSEGRRGRSPLHFGNGTRLTVT.

This clonotype appeared many times. This chain links TRBV20-1 with TRBJ1-1; the D is unclear. The CDR3 runs to 14 residues. Germline V CDR1 and CDR2: DFQATT, SNEGSKA (reference sequence). With 1 base removed from V and 0 bases from J, the gap between germline ends came to 9 bases. The CDR3 sequence: CSARVGSMNTEAFF. In DNA form, the CDR3 reads TGCAGTGCTAGAGTAGGCAGCATGAACACTGAAGCTTTCTTT.

In this sample, this clonotype turned up a few times. The chain joins TRBV19 to TRBJ1-2; unclear D gene. V shed 4 bases and J shed 4 bases, with 16 bases lying between them. The CDR3 runs to 15 residues. Per germline, CDR1 LNHDA and CDR2 SQIVND (reference sequence). The CDR3 coding sequence is TGTGCCAGTAGTAGTTTATGGGGAATTAGCTATGGCTACACCTTC. Translation gives CASSSLWGISYGYTF.

The gene calls are TRBV3-1 and TRBJ2-7, with a tentative D call TRBD1 (5 bases). Germline V gene data show CDR1 as LGHDT and CDR2 as YNNKEL (reference sequence). V lost 7 bases, J lost 2 bases, and 15 bases lay in between. The CDR3 covers 14 residues. The CDR3 bases are TGTGCCAGCAACCCGAAGAAGGACACCTACGAGCAGTACTTC. Amino acids: CASNPKKDTYEQYF.

V gene TRBV29-1 combines with J gene TRBJ1-1, with unresolved D. The V end was cut by 6 bases, the J end by 5 bases, with 10 bases between. The germline CDR1 and CDR2 sequences are SQVTM and ANQGSEA. The CDR3 totals 11 residues. CDR3 nucleotide sequence: TGCAGCGTAGAGGGAACTACTGAAGCTTTCTTT. Protein: CSVEGTTEAFF.

This chain joins TRBV30 and TRBJ2-6, with a tentative D call TRBD2 (5 bases). V shed 3 bases and J shed 0 bases, with 15 bases lying between them. There are 17 residues in the CDR3. Germline assignment: CDR1 GTSNPN and CDR2 SVGIG (reference sequence). The CDR3 reads CAWRTAAAGSGANVLTF. For the CDR3, the DNA is TGTGCCTGGAGAACCGCCGCGGCGGGCTCTGGGGCCAACGTCCTGACTTTC.